A selection of T cell receptor beta chains follows, all from one sample in a study of shared clonotypes between healthy human individuals. Measured with immunoSEQ multiplex PCR; TCRdb has only the in-frame clones, and not every one. Of about 520,000 clones in the sample, 65% to 85% were seen once. What was sequenced was PBMCs. These TCRs come from a middle-aged woman in good health. Some clones in this sample may be carry-over from other donors' samples. CDR3s include the opening cysteine and the closing phenylalanine or tryptophan. The D gene is left open where the match is weak. Part of the rows lack a size; the others show once, few, many or a class for expanded clones.

v_call	d_call	j_call	clone_size	cdr3_aa	cdr3_nt
TRBV7-2	-	TRBJ2-5	-	CASSLDQRGSRETQYF	TGTGCCAGCAGCTTAGATCAAAGGGGGAGTAGAGAGACCCAGTACTTC
TRBV7-8	TRBD2	TRBJ2-2	-	CASSLYRAGGPTGELFF	TGTGCCAGCAGCTTATACCGGGCGGGAGGGCCCACCGGGGAGCTGTTTTTT
TRBV29-1	-	TRBJ2-1	many	CSVSTRSYNEQFF	TGCAGCGTTTCGACTAGATCTTACAATGAGCAGTTCTTC
TRBV19	TRBD2	TRBJ2-3	-	CASSRGGRATDTQYF	TGTGCCAGTAGTAGGGGCGGGAGGGCCACAGATACGCAGTATTTT
TRBV7-6	-	TRBJ1-1	-	CASSLVGRMNTEAFF	TGTGCCAGCAGCCTAGTAGGACGGATGAACACTGAAGCTTTCTTT
TRBV18	-	TRBJ2-5	-	CASSPTSWYQETQYF	TGTGCCAGCTCACCGACTAGTTGGTACCAAGAGACCCAGTACTTC
TRBV9	-	TRBJ2-1	-	CASSVGQGLHNEQFF	TGTGCCAGCAGCGTAGGCCAGGGTTTACACAATGAGCAGTTCTTC
TRBV6-5	TRBD1	TRBJ2-2	-	CASRSGTGIGELFF	TGTGCCAGCAGGTCCGGGACAGGGATCGGGGAGCTGTTTTTT
TRBV18	TRBD2	TRBJ2-7	-	CASSPSGSYEQYF	TGTGCCAGCTCACCGAGCGGGAGTTACGAGCAGTACTTC
TRBV18	TRBD1	TRBJ2-5	-	CASSPGQGSETQYF	TGTGCCAGCTCACCGGGACAGGGTTCAGAGACCCAGTACTTC
TRBV7-3	TRBD1	TRBJ2-7	few	CASSPSGTGTREQYF	TGTGCCAGCAGCCCCTCCGGGACAGGGACGCGCGAGCAGTACTTC
TRBV5-1	-	TRBJ2-3	-	CASSLGLNGRTDTQYF	TGCGCCAGCAGCTTGGGGCTCAACGGGCGCACAGATACGCAGTATTTT
TRBV5-1	-	TRBJ1-1	few	CASSLAENTEAFF	TGCGCCAGCAGCTTGGCAGAGAACACTGAAGCTTTCTTT
TRBV11-2	TRBD2	TRBJ2-3	-	CASSDTGTSGWHGTDTQYF	TGTGCCAGCAGCGACACCGGGACTAGCGGGTGGCATGGGACAGATACGCAGTATTTT
TRBV18	-	TRBJ2-7	-	CASSPVSLNEQYF	TGTGCCAGCTCACCAGTTTCTCTGAACGAGCAGTACTTC
TRBV11-1	TRBD2	TRBJ2-1	few	CASSFSGTLGEQFF	TGTGCCAGCAGCTTTAGCGGGACCCTCGGTGAGCAGTTCTTC
TRBV7-9	-	TRBJ2-1	-	CASSLSGTQNNEQFF	TGTGCCAGCAGCTTAAGTGGGACGCAGAACAATGAGCAGTTCTTC
TRBV7-2	-	TRBJ2-7	-	CASSLVVDYEQYF	TGTGCCAGCAGCTTAGTCGTAGATTACGAGCAGTACTTC
TRBV6-1	TRBD1	TRBJ1-4	once	CASSLQGARNEKLFF	TGTGCCAGCAGTCTACAGGGGGCGCGTAACGAAAAACTGTTTTTT
TRBV30	-	TRBJ2-4	few	CAWNVNRKNIQYF	TGTGCCTGGAACGTGAACAGGAAAAACATTCAGTACTTC
TRBV28	-	TRBJ2-7	few	CASGHIYAGRLEQYF	TGTGCCAGCGGACATATCTACGCGGGACGCCTGGAGCAGTACTTC
TRBV5-1	-	TRBJ2-1	-	CASSFTGTYNEQFF	TGCGCCAGCAGCTTCACAGGAACCTACAATGAGCAGTTCTTC
TRBV2	-	TRBJ1-2	-	CASSVGAGNGYTF	TGTGCCAGCAGTGTAGGGGCAGGAAATGGCTACACCTTC
TRBV28	-	TRBJ2-3	-	CASSQPSTDTQYF	TGTGCCAGCAGTCAGCCTAGCACAGATACGCAGTATTTT
TRBV19	TRBD1	TRBJ1-4	-	CASSKGQIVATNEKLFF	TGTGCCAGTAGTAAGGGACAGATAGTTGCAACTAATGAAAAACTGTTTTTT
TRBV7-9	TRBD1	TRBJ2-5	-	CASSSGTGGGETQYF	TGTGCCAGCAGCTCCGGGACAGGTGGGGGAGAGACCCAGTACTTC
TRBV7-9	-	TRBJ2-2	-	CASSLTGRAGELFF	TGTGCCAGCAGCCTGACAGGGAGGGCCGGGGAGCTGTTTTTT
TRBV18	-	TRBJ2-3	-	CASSPPVQVVTDTQYF	TGTGCCAGCTCACCACCGGTACAGGTCGTCACAGATACGCAGTATTTT
TRBV11-2	-	TRBJ1-2	-	CASSLSQNSYGYTF	TGTGCCAGCAGCTTATCTCAAAACAGCTATGGCTACACCTTC
TRBV30	TRBD1	TRBJ1-5	many	CAWRVQGNIGNQPQHF	TGTGCCTGGAGGGTACAGGGGAACATAGGCAATCAGCCCCAGCATTTT
TRBV2	-	TRBJ2-2	-	CASRGGRVTGELFF	TGTGCCAGCAGGGGCGGAAGAGTCACCGGGGAGCTGTTTTTT
TRBV27	-	TRBJ2-3	-	CASSRSTDTQYF	TGTGCCAGCAGTCGGAGCACAGATACGCAGTATTTT
TRBV6-4	TRBD2	TRBJ2-1	many	CASSVAGEFNEQFF	TGTGCCAGCAGTGTGGCGGGAGAGTTCAATGAGCAGTTCTTC
TRBV28	-	TRBJ1-4	-	CASSLGGLRKQLMKIVF	TGTGCCAGCAGTTTGGGGGGGCTTCGGAAGCAACTAATGAAAATTGTTTTT
TRBV19	-	TRBJ1-5	-	CASSWSHYSNQPQHF	TGTGCCAGTAGTTGGTCGCACTATAGCAATCAGCCCCAGCATTTT
TRBV7-2	-	TRBJ1-4	once	CASSRTATNEKLFF	TGTGCCAGCAGTCGGACAGCAACTAATGAAAAACTGTTTTTT
TRBV29-1	-	TRBJ1-2	-	CSVERGDYGYTF	TGCAGCGTTGAAAGGGGGGACTATGGCTACACCTTC
TRBV28	TRBD2	TRBJ2-2	-	CASSPPGLVLPGELFF	TGTGCCAGCAGTCCCCCCGGACTAGTTTTGCCCGGGGAGCTGTTTTTT
TRBV18	-	TRBJ2-3	once	CASSPTPDGNTDTQYF	TGTGCCAGCTCACCAACCCCAGACGGAAACACAGATACGCAGTATTTT
TRBV28	-	TRBJ2-7	few	CASSLFYEQYF	TGTGCCAGCAGCCTGTTCTACGAGCAGTACTTC
TRBV19	-	TRBJ1-1	-	CASSPAGGETEAFF	TGTGCCAGTAGCCCAGCGGGGGGAGAGACTGAAGCTTTCTTT
TRBV27	TRBD1	TRBJ2-6	-	CASTPRIRRGNVGASGANVLTF	TGTGCCAGCACCCCTAGAATCCGCAGGGGGAATGTTGGAGCCTCTGGGGCCAACGTCCTGACTTTC
TRBV4-2	TRBD2	TRBJ2-1	once	CASSQEYGLAGKQFF	TGTGCCAGCAGCCAAGAGTATGGACTAGCGGGCAAGCAGTTCTTC
TRBV6-6	-	TRBJ1-5	-	CASSYSKGRDQPQHF	TGTGCCAGCAGTTACTCGAAGGGGAGGGATCAGCCCCAGCATTTT
TRBV19	-	TRBJ2-1	-	CASSIDKSSYNEQFF	TGTGCCAGTAGTATAGACAAGAGCTCCTACAATGAGCAGTTCTTC
TRBV29-1	TRBD2	TRBJ2-7	-	CSVEDMTSGSREQYF	TGCAGCGTTGAAGATATGACTAGCGGGAGTCGCGAGCAGTACTTC
TRBV4-3	TRBD1	TRBJ1-2	-	CASSQGQGDSYGYTF	TGCGCCAGCAGCCAGGGACAGGGCGACTCCTATGGCTACACCTTC
TRBV9	TRBD2	TRBJ2-2	many	CASSPPGGAGNGELFF	TGTGCCAGCAGCCCCCCGGGGGGGGCGGGGAACGGGGAGCTGTTTTTT
TRBV10-3	TRBD1	TRBJ1-1	-	CAISGVRGQGPEAFF	TGTGCCATCAGTGGGGTAAGGGGACAGGGGCCTGAAGCTTTCTTT
TRBV6-1	-	TRBJ1-1	-	CASTPRQANTEAFF	TGTGCCAGCACCCCTCGACAGGCGAACACTGAAGCTTTCTTT